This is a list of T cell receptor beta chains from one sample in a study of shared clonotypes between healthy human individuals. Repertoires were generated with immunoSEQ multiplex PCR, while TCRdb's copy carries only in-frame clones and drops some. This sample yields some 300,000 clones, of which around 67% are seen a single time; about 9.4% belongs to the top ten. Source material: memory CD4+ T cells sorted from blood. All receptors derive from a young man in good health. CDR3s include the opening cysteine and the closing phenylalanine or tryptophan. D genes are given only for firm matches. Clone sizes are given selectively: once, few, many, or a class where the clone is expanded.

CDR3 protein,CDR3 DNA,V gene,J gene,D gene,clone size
CASPGPPRRETQYF,TGTGCCAGCCCTGGACCTCCCCGTCGTGAGACCCAGTACTTC,TRBV9,TRBJ2-5,-,-
CASSQDWANQPQHF,TGCGCCAGCAGCCAAGATTGGGCCAATCAGCCCCAGCATTTT,TRBV4-1,TRBJ1-5,-,-
CAISEGLNPSRGGYGYTF,TGTGCCATCAGTGAAGGGCTAAATCCTAGTCGGGGAGGGTATGGCTACACCTTC,TRBV10-3,TRBJ1-2,-,-
CASIGQGGNEQFF,TGTGCCAGCATTGGACAGGGGGGGAATGAGCAGTTCTTC,TRBV2,TRBJ2-1,TRBD1,-
CASSDQRYEQYF,TGTGCCAGCAGTGACCAGAGGTACGAGCAGTACTTC,TRBV2,TRBJ2-7,-,-
CASSLAGRTSYNEQFF,TGCGCCAGCAGCTTGGCCGGAAGAACCTCCTACAATGAGCAGTTCTTC,TRBV5-1,TRBJ2-1,-,once
CSVAAIRTSGTDTQYF,TGCAGCGTTGCAGCCATTCGGACTAGCGGAACAGATACGCAGTATTTT,TRBV29-1,TRBJ2-3,TRBD2,-
CASSPTGTSRQETQYF,TGTGCCAGCTCACCCACCGGGACTAGCCGGCAAGAGACCCAGTACTTC,TRBV18,TRBJ2-5,TRBD2,-
CASSGQSIQYF,TGTGCCAGCAGTGGACAGAGCATTCAGTACTTC,TRBV25-1,TRBJ2-4,-,-
CASSFLAGSDNEQFF,TGTGCCAGCAGTTTCCTAGCGGGGAGCGACAATGAGCAGTTCTTC,TRBV27,TRBJ2-1,TRBD2,once